A single sample is the source of the 23 T cell receptor beta chains below, sequenced in a study of graft-versus-host responses after intestinal transplantation. Clones were sequenced by immunoSEQ multiplex PCR, and TCRdb holds only the in-frame ones, with some missing. Among 100,000 to 110,000 clones listed, roughly 87% were seen once. What these receptors recognize is not known. Sequencing was performed on unstimulated CD4+ T cells sorted from spleen or lymph node cells, taken before transplant. These receptors originate from a human donor who was the organ donor for an intestinal transplant.

This clone occurred a few times. The chain is built from TRBV5-6 and TRBJ2-3; D gene unclear. The germline V gene has CDR1 SGHDT and CDR2 YYEEEE. The CDR3 has 14 amino acids. V was cut by 3 bases and J by 0 bases, with 8 bases left in between. The CDR3 bases are TGTGCCAGCAGCTCCGAATTTAGCACAGATACGCAGTATTTT. Its protein product is CASSSEFSTDTQYF.

This chain joins TRBV10-3 and TRBJ1-6, with 7 bases that match TRBD1. V was pared by 6 bases and J by 5 bases, with 7 bases of the junction left unmatched. This CDR3 comprises 15 residues. Germline V CDR1 and CDR2: ENHRY, SYGVKD. The CDR3 bases are TGTGCCATCAGGCGAAACACAGGGGATAATTCACCCCTCCACTTT. Translation gives CAIRRNTGDNSPLHF.

V and J are TRBV5-1 and TRBJ2-2; D could derive from TRBD1 or TRBD2 (5 bases each). V dropped 1 base and J dropped 5 bases, with 12 bases sitting between them. The CDR3 has 15 amino acids. Per germline, CDR1 SGHRS and CDR2 YFSETQ. The CDR3 sequence: CASSLRPGATGELFF. The CDR3, as DNA: TGCGCCAGCAGCTTGCGGCCCGGGGCTACCGGGGAGCTGTTTTTT.

This clone has just a few counts. The CDR3: CASSTRDSNQPQHF. The CDR3 region has the DNA TGTGCCAGCAGCACAAGGGACAGCAATCAGCCCCAGCATTTT. The chain couples TRBV7-8 to TRBJ1-5, with D tentatively TRBD1 (5 bases). Trimming stripped 5 bases from V and 1 base from J, with 9 bases between. This CDR3 is built from 14 residues. Germline CDR1 SGHVS, CDR2 FQNEAQ.

This sequence joins TRBV7-2 and TRBJ2-1, with 8 positions matching TRBD2. The CDR3 loop spans 14 amino acids. CDR1 is SGHTA and CDR2 is FQGNSA in the germline V gene. Trimming cost V 7 bases and J 9 bases; bases outside gene matches: 11. The CDR3 region is CASTLSGGQGEQFF. The DNA for the CDR3 is TGTGCCAGCACCCTCAGCGGGGGTCAGGGTGAGCAGTTCTTC. The whole variable domain, filled in from reference TRBV7-2 and TRBJ2-1, reads GAGVSQSPSNKVTEKGKDVELRCDPISGHTALYWYRQSLGQGLEFLIYFQGNSAPDKSGLPSDRFSAERTGGSVSTLTIQRTQQEDSAVYLCASTLSGGQGEQFFGPGTRLTVL.

This clone was picked up one time. The rearrangement links TRBV5-8 to TRBJ1-5; no firm D call. V gave up 7 bases and J gave up 0 bases, with 8 bases separating them. Looked up from germline, CDR1 is SGHTS and CDR2 is YDEGEE. The CDR3 length is 13 residues. This CDR3 is CASGIYSNQPQHF. For the CDR3, the DNA is TGTGCCAGCGGGATATATAGCAATCAGCCCCAGCATTTT.

The genes are TRBV5-1 and TRBJ2-2; D not resolved. Germline values: CDR1 SGHRS, CDR2 YFSETQ. This CDR3 is 15 amino acids long. V was shortened by 0 bases and J by 3 bases, with 9 bases between the two germline ends. CDR3 sequence (DNA): TGCGCCAGCAGCTTGGAAGGGCCTCACACCGGGGAGCTGTTTTTT. This gives the protein CASSLEGPHTGELFF. Combining the CDR3 with reference TRBV5-1 and TRBJ2-2 gives the whole variable domain KAGVTQTPRYLIKTRGQQVTLSCSPISGHRSVSWYQQTPGQGLQFLFEYFSETQRNKGNFPGRFSGRQFSNSRSEMNVSTLELGDSALYLCASSLEGPHTGELFFGEGSRLTVL.

This chain joins TRBV29-1 and TRBJ1-1, with TRBD1 identical over 9 bases. V was pared by 3 bases and J by 2 bases, with 4 bases of the junction left unmatched. Germline assignment: CDR1 SQVTM and CDR2 ANQGSEA. CDR3 length: 14 residues. The CDR3 DNA reads TGCAGCGTTGAGACAGGGGGTGGAAACACTGAAGCTTTCTTT. Amino acids: CSVETGGGNTEAFF.

V and J are TRBV7-8 and TRBJ2-7; tentatively, D is TRBD1 (5 bases). Germline CDR1 SGHVS, CDR2 FQNEAQ. Trimming left V 1 base short and J 1 base short, with 11 bases between. This CDR3 region has 15 residues. CDR3 coding DNA: TGTGCCAGCAGCTTAGAAGTGTCAGGGTCCTACGAGCAGTACTTC. The encoded protein is CASSLEVSGSYEQYF.

For this clone: At the DNA level, this CDR3 is encoded by other sequences in the same sample as well. The chain recombines TRBV9 with TRBJ2-6; no clear D gene. Germline values: CDR1 SGDLS, CDR2 YYNGEE. CDR3 length: 15 residues. The V end lost 0 bases, the J end lost 3 bases, and 7 bases lay between the germline ends. The CDR3 coding sequence is TGTGCCAGCAGCGTAGTGGGAAGTGGGGCCAACGTCCTGACTTTC. Translated: CASSVVGSGANVLTF.

This chain connects TRBV11-1 to TRBJ1-6, with no clear D. This CDR3 has 11 amino acids. Germline assignment: CDR1 SGHAT and CDR2 FQDESV (reference sequence). Trimming cost V 8 bases and J 6 bases, with 5 bases left between them. The CDR3 is CASGLNSPLHF. As DNA, the CDR3 is TGTGCCAGCGGACTTAATTCACCCCTCCACTTT.

The chain is built from TRBV30 and TRBJ1-3; D is ambiguous. V was trimmed by 1 base and J by 0 bases, leaving 7 bases between them. This CDR3 spans 14 amino acids. CDR1 GTSNPN and CDR2 SVGIG come from the germline V gene (reference sequence). CDR3: CAWSAGHSGNTIYF. CDR3 coding DNA: TGTGCCTGGAGTGCTGGGCACTCTGGAAACACCATATATTTT.

The V call is TRBV12-5, the J call TRBJ1-5; D is ambiguous. Germline loops: CDR1 LGHNT, CDR2 FRNRAP. This CDR3 is 13 amino acids long. Trimming pared 1 base from V and 9 bases from J, leaving 10 bases between. The CDR3 is CASGLEPGSPQHF. The CDR3 region has the DNA TGTGCTAGTGGTTTGGAGCCGGGTTCGCCCCAGCATTTT.

This clone was seen just once. This sequence joins TRBV6-5 and TRBJ1-5, with 7 bases lining up with TRBD1. The CDR3 loop spans 15 amino acids. Germline-derived CDR1 and CDR2 are MNHEY and SVGAGI. Unmatched junction bases numbered 6, after V lost 5 bases and J lost 2 bases. CDR3 region: CASSPRQGGNQPQHF. CDR3 nucleotide sequence: TGTGCCAGCAGTCCGCGACAGGGAGGCAATCAGCCCCAGCATTTT.

V usage is TRBV6-1 and J usage is TRBJ1-5; D is ambiguous. V was trimmed by 1 base and J by 0 bases, leaving 10 bases between them. The CDR3 is 16 amino acids. CDR1 and CDR2 (germline): MNHNS, SASEGT. The CDR3 loop reads CASSEETYYSNQPQHF. The DNA of the CDR3 is TGTGCCAGCAGTGAAGAAACATACTATAGCAATCAGCCCCAGCATTTT.

The gene calls are TRBV7-8 and TRBJ2-2; 10 nucleotides line up with TRBD2. Germline V gene lookup returns CDR1 SGHVS and CDR2 FQNEAQ. The CDR3 totals 15 residues. V was pared by 5 bases and J by 4 bases, with 4 bases of the junction left unmatched. CDR3 nucleotides: TGTGCCAGCAGCAGTAGCGGGGGGCGCACCGGGGAGCTGTTTTTT. Translating gives CASSSSGGRTGELFF.

DNA of the CDR3: TGTGCCTGGAGTCCACGGAAGACAGGGACTGGAAACACCATATATTTT. This codes for CAWSPRKTGTGNTIYF. This chain joins TRBV30 and TRBJ1-3, with TRBD1 identical over 7 bases. Germline V gives CDR1 GTSNPN, CDR2 SVGIG (reference sequence). Unmatched junction bases numbered 9, after V lost 2 bases and J lost 2 bases. The CDR3 spans 16 residues.

This clone was detected only once. V and J are TRBV6-1 and TRBJ1-2, with 7 bases aligning to TRBD1. The CDR3 totals 14 residues. Germline loops: CDR1 MNHNS, CDR2 SASEGT. The trim removed 2 bases at V and 6 bases at J, leaving 6 bases unmatched. Written as DNA, the CDR3 is TGTGCCAGCAGTGAATCTGGCAGGGGGAATGGCTACACCTTC. It translates to CASSESGRGNGYTF.

The rearrangement joins TRBV9 to TRBJ1-2, with D possibly matching TRBD1 (5 bases). The CDR3 spans 16 residues. The germline CDR1 and CDR2 sequences are SGDLS and YYNGEE. The V and J ends lost 2 bases and 2 bases respectively, with 16 bases between them. Written as DNA, the CDR3 is TGTGCCAGCAGCGTCCGATTCGGGGACGAGAACTATGGCTACACCTTC. Amino acids: CASSVRFGDENYGYTF. Drawing the rest from reference TRBV9 and TRBJ1-2, the complete variable domain is DSGVTQTPKHLITATGQRVTLRCSPRSGDLSVYWYQQSLDQGLQFLIQYYNGEERAKGNILERFSAQQFPDLHSELNLSSLELGDSALYFCASSVRFGDENYGYTFGSGTRLTVV.

This chain links TRBV27 with TRBJ1-1, with D possibly TRBD1 on 6 matching bases. Germline V lookup: CDR1 MNHEY, CDR2 SMNVEV (reference sequence). V was trimmed by 5 bases and J by 11 bases, leaving 18 bases between them. The length of the CDR3 is 13 residues. This CDR3 reads CASSPWGGTVAFF. Written as DNA, the CDR3 is TGTGCCAGCAGTCCGTGGGGGGGCACCGTCGCTTTCTTT.

The genes are TRBV10-1 and TRBJ2-1; weak D call: TRBD2 (7 bases). This CDR3 is built from 16 residues. Germline values: CDR1 WNHNN, CDR2 SYGVQD (reference sequence). V was clipped by 6 bases and J by 1 base, with 16 bases between them. This chain's CDR3 is CASSQRGGRSYNEQFF. The CDR3 DNA sequence: TGCGCCAGCAGCCAAAGGGGGGGGCGATCCTACAATGAGCAGTTCTTC.

The J gene is TRBJ2-2, the V gene TRBV7-8, with 10 positions matching TRBD2. This CDR3 comprises 18 residues. The germline V gene has CDR1 SGHVS and CDR2 FQNEAQ. The J segment lost 3 bases and the V segment lost 0 bases, leaving 7 bases of the junction unmatched. The CDR3 loop reads CASSLAIVLAGDTGELFF. The DNA for the CDR3 is TGTGCCAGCAGCTTAGCGATAGTTCTAGCGGGGGACACCGGGGAGCTGTTTTTT.

This chain joins TRBV9 and TRBJ1-5; TRBD1 might be the D (5 bases). CDR3 length: 14 residues. V dropped 0 bases and J dropped 6 bases, with 10 bases sitting between them. In germline, CDR1 is SGDLS, CDR2 YYNGEE. CDR3 DNA: TGTGCCAGCAGCGTAGGGGACTCGGGTCAGCCCCAGCATTTT. It encodes CASSVGDSGQPQHF.